One sample yielded the 21 T cell receptor beta chains listed below, sequenced in a study of OX40 agonist ivuxolimab in advanced cancers. Sequencing was performed with immunoSEQ multiplex PCR; in TCRdb, only in-frame clones are kept and a portion is missing. In the table there are 70,000 to 85,000 clones, approximately 90% of which are singletons. Sequencing was performed on CD4+ or CD8+ T cells sorted from blood, taken in a trial of the OX40 agonist ivuxolimab. The receptor source for this set is an adult with an advanced solid tumor such as melanoma, head and neck, liver or kidney cancer.

This clone was seen a single time. The chain links TRBV7-2 to TRBJ2-7; no clear D. V lost 5 bases to trimming and J lost 0 bases, with 8 bases between them. Germline V gene sequence: CDR1 SGHTA, CDR2 FQGNSA. The CDR3 loop spans 13 amino acids. Here the CDR3 DNA reads TGTGCCAGCAGCGACGGGTACTCCTACGAGCAGTACTTC. This gives the protein CASSDGYSYEQYF.

The gene calls are TRBV9 and TRBJ2-3, with 13 bases lining up with TRBD2. In germline, CDR1 is SGDLS, CDR2 YYNGEE. The CDR3 consists of 17 residues. J was trimmed by 3 bases and V by 0 bases; bases with no gene match: 4. The CDR3 loop is CASSVELAGGPTDTQYF. CDR3 DNA sequence: TGTGCCAGCAGCGTAGAACTAGCGGGAGGGCCTACAGATACGCAGTATTTT.

The chain recombines TRBV5-6 with TRBJ1-2; D uncertain. The CDR3 length is 12 residues. The germline V and J ends were trimmed by 2 bases and 8 bases, with 10 bases remaining between them. CDR1 and CDR2 (germline): SGHDT, YYEEEE. The CDR3 loop is CASSLGERGYTF. CDR3 DNA: TGTGCCAGCAGCTTAGGCGAGCGCGGCTACACCTTC.

This sequence joins TRBV4-1 and TRBJ1-5; D is possibly TRBD1 (5 bases). Germline CDR1 reads MGHRA; CDR2 reads YSYEKL. Trimming took 4 bases from V and 2 from J, leaving 12 bases between them. The CDR3 has 15 amino acids. CDR3 DNA: TGCGCCAGCAGCCTAGGAGCGACAGGCAATCAGCCCCAGCATTTT. This codes for CASSLGATGNQPQHF.

The rearrangement links TRBV7-9 to TRBJ2-5; D may be TRBD1 (5 bases). Trimming removed 5 bases at V and 5 bases at J, with 15 bases between. The CDR3 runs 14 residues. Per germline, CDR1 SEHNR and CDR2 FQNEAQ (reference sequence). CDR3 region: CASSGDRRMETQYF. In DNA form, the CDR3 reads TGTGCCAGCAGCGGAGACAGAAGAATGGAGACCCAGTACTTC.

The rearrangement joins TRBV7-9 to TRBJ2-5; D tentatively fits TRBD1 or TRBD2 (6 bases each). V was shortened by 1 base and J by 5 bases, with 11 bases between the two germline ends. The CDR3 sequence is 14 residues long. Germline assignment: CDR1 SEHNR and CDR2 FQNEAQ (reference sequence). The CDR3: CASSLGRGLETQYF. Here the CDR3 DNA reads TGTGCCAGCAGCTTAGGACGGGGGCTCGAGACCCAGTACTTC.

V usage is TRBV11-2 and J usage is TRBJ1-1, with 7 bases identical to TRBD1. V shed 5 bases, J shed 1 base, and the junction held 7 bases outside the gene matches. The length of the CDR3 is 15 residues. Germline V CDR1 and CDR2: SGHAT, FQNNGV. CDR3 in amino acids: CASSPWTGRNTEAFF. CDR3 nucleotide sequence: TGTGCCAGCAGCCCTTGGACAGGAAGGAACACTGAAGCTTTCTTT.

The V call is TRBV18, the J call TRBJ2-1, with D maybe TRBD2 (5 bases). V dropped 1 base and J dropped 6 bases, with 10 bases sitting between them. Per germline, CDR1 KGHSH and CDR2 LQKENI. The CDR3 contains 14 residues. CDR3: CASSPQDGLNEQFF. The CDR3 nucleotides are TGTGCCAGCTCACCACAGGACGGACTCAATGAGCAGTTCTTC.

This rearrangement joins TRBV27 to TRBJ2-3, with D possibly matching TRBD2 (5 bases). Trimming took off 4 bases at V and 0 bases at J, with 8 bases between the two ends. CDR3 size: 14 residues. Germline CDR1 MNHEY, CDR2 SMNVEV (reference sequence). The CDR3: CASSSWRSTDTQYF. The DNA for the CDR3 is TGTGCCAGCAGTTCTTGGAGGAGCACAGATACGCAGTATTTT.

Here the CDR3 DNA reads TGCAGCGTTGAACCTAGCGGGACGCCCTACGAGCAGTACTTC. Translated, it gives CSVEPSGTPYEQYF. This chain uses TRBV29-1 with TRBJ2-7, with 9 positions matching TRBD2. Germline CDR1 and CDR2: SQVTM and ANQGSEA. The CDR3 sequence is 14 residues long. Trimming at V came to 2 bases and at J to 2 bases, leaving 4 bases not matched to a gene.

V usage is TRBV5-6 and J usage is TRBJ2-7; D not resolved. The V gene lost 3 bases and the J gene lost 3 bases, with 7 bases spanning the gap. The CDR3 extends over 12 amino acids. The germline CDR1 and CDR2 sequences are SGHDT and YYEEEE. The CDR3 sequence: CASSSILYEQYF. CDR3 bases: TGTGCCAGCAGCTCAATTCTCTACGAGCAGTACTTC.

The gene calls are TRBV4-1 and TRBJ1-1; D remains unclear. The CDR3 has 11 amino acids. V was trimmed by 3 bases and J by 12 bases, leaving 11 bases between them. CDR1 and CDR2 from the germline V gene are MGHRA and YSYEKL. The CDR3 DNA sequence: TGCGCCAGCAGCCACCGAAGGCAAACTTTCTTT. Its translation is CASSHRRQTFF.

V usage is TRBV4-1 and J usage is TRBJ2-1; 7 bases match TRBD2. With V trimmed by 3 bases and J by 7 bases, 6 bases remained unmatched. The germline V gene encodes CDR1 MGHRA and CDR2 YSYEKL. The CDR3 is 14 amino acids. The CDR3 DNA reads as TGCGCCAGCAGCCAGAGAAGGGGAGGGAATGAGCAGTTCTTC. It translates to CASSQRRGGNEQFF.

This clone has a single count. The chain joins TRBV4-1 to TRBJ1-1, with TRBD1 matching 9 bases. The V gene's germline CDR1 is MGHRA and CDR2 YSYEKL. V gave up 4 bases and J gave up 0 bases; unmatched junction bases: 6. CDR3 length: 16 residues. The CDR3 loop is CASSPGQGPMNTEAFF. CDR3 coding DNA: TGCGCCAGCAGCCCCGGACAGGGGCCGATGAACACTGAAGCTTTCTTT.

The genes are TRBV4-1 and TRBJ2-3, with 7 bases aligning to TRBD2. The J segment lost 2 bases and the V segment lost 0 bases, leaving 8 bases of the junction unmatched. This CDR3 comprises 17 residues. Germline V lookup: CDR1 MGHRA, CDR2 YSYEKL. CDR3 in amino acids: CASSQDGASGYTDTQYF. Written as DNA, the CDR3 is TGCGCCAGCAGCCAAGATGGGGCTAGCGGATACACAGATACGCAGTATTTT.

The chain employs TRBV10-3 and TRBJ1-2; D is possibly TRBD1 (5 bases). Per the germline V gene, CDR1 is ENHRY and CDR2 is SYGVKD. The CDR3 totals 12 residues. V gave up 4 bases and J gave up 7 bases, with 10 bases separating them. In DNA, the CDR3 is TGTGCCATCAGTGTGGGGGACGGTGGCTACACCTTC. Translated, it gives CAISVGDGGYTF.

The chain couples TRBV30 to TRBJ2-7; no firm D call. The ends were cut back, 0 bases at V and 0 bases at J, with 9 bases in the middle. CDR3 size: 14 residues. Germline V gene lookup returns CDR1 GTSNPN and CDR2 SVGIG (reference sequence). The CDR3 sequence: CAWSVDISSYEQYF. The DNA of the CDR3 is TGTGCCTGGAGTGTAGATATCAGCTCCTACGAGCAGTACTTC.

The CDR3 is CASSVDDEQYF. The DNA of the CDR3 is TGTGCCAGCAGCGTAGATGACGAGCAGTACTTC. The chain has TRBV9 and TRBJ2-7; D unclear. The CDR3 is 11 residues long. Trimming took 0 bases from V and 5 from J, leaving 3 bases between them. Per the germline V gene, CDR1 is SGDLS and CDR2 is YYNGEE. The whole variable domain, filled in from reference TRBV9 and TRBJ2-7, reads DSGVTQTPKHLITATGQRVTLRCSPRSGDLSVYWYQQSLDQGLQFLIQYYNGEERAKGNILERFSAQQFPDLHSELNLSSLELGDSALYFCASSVDDEQYFGPGTRLTVT.

The J gene is TRBJ2-7, the V gene TRBV27; D is ambiguous. The length of the CDR3 is 14 residues. Trimming cost V 6 bases and J 0 bases, with 12 bases left between them. CDR1 is MNHEY and CDR2 is SMNVEV in the germline V gene (reference sequence). The CDR3 bases are TGTGCCAGCAGACTCGGGTCTAGCTCCTACGAGCAGTACTTC. Its protein is CASRLGSSSYEQYF.

This clone turned up a few times. The chain employs TRBV15 and TRBJ2-1; D gene unclear. The length of the CDR3 is 13 residues. The germline V gene has CDR1 LNHNV and CDR2 YYDKDF (reference sequence). Trimming removed 4 bases at V and 11 bases at J, with 15 bases between. CDR3 region: CATSIEPGRKQFF. CDR3 bases: TGTGCCACCAGCATCGAGCCCGGAAGGAAGCAGTTCTTC.

The chain is built from TRBV6-6 and TRBJ2-1; D uncertain. Trimming cost V 6 bases and J 7 bases, with 10 bases left between them. This CDR3 has 12 residues. In germline, CDR1 is MNHNY, CDR2 SVGAGI (reference sequence). The CDR3 is CASSLRWNEQFF. CDR3 bases: TGTGCCAGCAGCCTACGGTGGAATGAGCAGTTCTTC.